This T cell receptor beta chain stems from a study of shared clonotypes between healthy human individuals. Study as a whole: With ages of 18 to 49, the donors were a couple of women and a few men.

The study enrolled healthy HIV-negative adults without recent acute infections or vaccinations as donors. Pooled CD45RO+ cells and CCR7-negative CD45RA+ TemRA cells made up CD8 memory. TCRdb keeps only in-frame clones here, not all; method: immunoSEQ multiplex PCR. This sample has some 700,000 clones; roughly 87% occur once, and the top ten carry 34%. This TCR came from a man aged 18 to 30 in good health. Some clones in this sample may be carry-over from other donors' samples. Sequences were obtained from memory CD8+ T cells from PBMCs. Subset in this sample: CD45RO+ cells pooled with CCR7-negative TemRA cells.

The CDR3 DNA reads as TGTGCCAGCAGTCCCGTGGACAGGCACAATGAGCAGTTCTTC. Its translation is CASSPVDRHNEQFF. The genes are TRBV28 and TRBJ2-1, with TRBD1 matching 7 bases. Looked up from germline, CDR1 is MDHEN and CDR2 is SYDVKM. This CDR3 spans 14 amino acids. With V trimmed by 5 bases and J by 5 bases, 6 bases remained unmatched.